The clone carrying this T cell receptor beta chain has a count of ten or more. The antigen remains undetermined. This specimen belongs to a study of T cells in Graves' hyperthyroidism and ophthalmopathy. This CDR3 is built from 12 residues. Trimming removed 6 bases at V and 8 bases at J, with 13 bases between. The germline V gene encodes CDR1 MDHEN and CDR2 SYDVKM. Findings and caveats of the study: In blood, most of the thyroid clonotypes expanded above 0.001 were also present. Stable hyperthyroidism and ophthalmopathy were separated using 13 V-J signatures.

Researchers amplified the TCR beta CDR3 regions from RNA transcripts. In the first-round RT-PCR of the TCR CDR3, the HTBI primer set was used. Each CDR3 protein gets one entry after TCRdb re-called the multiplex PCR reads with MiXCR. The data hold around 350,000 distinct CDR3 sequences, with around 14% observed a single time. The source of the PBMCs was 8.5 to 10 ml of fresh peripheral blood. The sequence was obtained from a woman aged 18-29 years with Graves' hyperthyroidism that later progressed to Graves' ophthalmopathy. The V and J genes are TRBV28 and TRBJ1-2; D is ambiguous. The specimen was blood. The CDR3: CASSPSPRGYTF. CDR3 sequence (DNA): TGTGCCAGCAGCCCCTCGCCTAGGGGCTACACCTTC.